The next 15 T cell receptor beta chains were all read from a single sample in a study of Graves' ophthalmopathy and Graves' hyperthyroidism. RNA transcripts were the source from which TCR beta CDR3 regions were amplified. Second-round multiplex PCR came after first-round RT-PCR with HTBI primers. MiXCR, applied by TCRdb to the multiplex PCR reads, yields one record per CDR3 protein. The sample records a few hundred thousand distinct CDR3 sequences, around 19% being singletons. Material for sequencing was peripheral blood. These receptors all stem from a woman between 18 and 30 years old with Graves' ophthalmopathy.

In this sample, this clonotype turned up many times. The J gene is TRBJ2-4, the V gene TRBV18, with 7 bases aligning to TRBD1. The CDR3 totals 15 residues. The J segment lost 8 bases and the V segment lost 0 bases, leaving 7 bases of the junction unmatched. The germline CDR1 and CDR2 sequences are KGHSH and LQKENI. The CDR3 coding sequence is TGTGCCAGCTCACCACCGACAGGGTTTGTTGACATTCAGTACTTC. Translating it yields CASSPPTGFVDIQYF.

This clonotype was recorded many times. This chain connects TRBV20-1 to TRBJ1-2; TRBD1 matches at 7 bases. The CDR3 contains 15 residues. The J segment lost 6 bases and the V segment lost 6 bases, leaving 16 bases of the junction unmatched. CDR1 is DFQATT and CDR2 is SNEGSKA in the germline V gene (reference sequence). The CDR3 DNA reads as TGCAGTGCCGCCTGGACAGGAAGGTTTAGAAATGGCTACACCTTC. This codes for CSAAWTGRFRNGYTF.

This clonotype has ten or more counts. The rearrangement links TRBV28 to TRBJ2-6; the match to TRBD1 covers 8 bases. The CDR3 extends over 16 amino acids. The germline V gene encodes CDR1 MDHEN and CDR2 SYDVKM. The V segment lost 2 bases and the J segment 2 bases; nucleotides outside the gene matches: 2. The chain's CDR3 is CASSLQGAAGANVLTF. For the CDR3, the DNA is TGTGCCAGCAGTTTACAGGGGGCGGCTGGGGCCAACGTCCTGACTTTC.

The rearrangement uses TRBV12-3 or TRBV12-4 and TRBJ2-5; unclear D gene. The CDR3 is 11 amino acids. Trimming removed 6 bases from V and 5 bases from J, with 7 bases in between. The CDR3 coding sequence is TGTGCCAGCAGATCAAGGGAGACCCAGTACTTC. It yields the protein CASRSRETQYF.

The rearrangement uses TRBV7-8 and TRBJ1-3; the D gene is possibly TRBD1 (5 bases). V was pared by 4 bases and J by 0 bases, with 13 bases between. The CDR3 runs 16 residues. Per the germline V gene, CDR1 is SGHVS and CDR2 is FQNEAQ. CDR3 residues: CASSYKAGTSGNTIYF. CDR3 coding DNA: TGTGCCAGCAGCTACAAAGCAGGGACCTCTGGAAACACCATATATTTT.

This clonotype was counted many times. The chain uses TRBV12-3 or TRBV12-4 and TRBJ2-2; D not resolved. Trimming shortened V by 5 bases and J by 0 bases, and 10 bases separated the two germline ends. The CDR3 runs 15 residues. CDR3 DNA: TGTGCCAGCAGTCTTGCTGTAGCGAACACCGGGGAGCTGTTTTTT. The encoded protein is CASSLAVANTGELFF.

The rearrangement links TRBV11-1 to TRBJ1-5; D perhaps matches TRBD1 (6 bases). Germline V gene lookup returns CDR1 SGHAT and CDR2 FQDESV (reference sequence). V was cut by 5 bases and J by 1 base, with 18 bases left in between. The CDR3 is 17 residues long. CDR3 amino acids: CASSPARGRKSNQPQHF. The CDR3 DNA reads TGTGCCAGCAGCCCCGCCCGGGGGCGGAAGAGCAATCAGCCCCAGCATTTT.

This clonotype was seen repeatedly, ten times or more. V usage is TRBV7-2 and J usage is TRBJ2-5, with 8 bases lining up with TRBD2. CDR1 is SGHTA and CDR2 is FQGNSA in the germline V gene. This CDR3 region has 17 residues. V lost 5 bases, J lost 2 bases, and 13 bases stayed unmatched. As DNA, the CDR3 is TGTGCCAGCAGCAGGACCCGGGGGGGTAGTTTTCAAGAGACCCAGTACTTC. Translation gives CASSRTRGGSFQETQYF.

CDR3 sequence (DNA): TGTGCCAGCAGCCAGGAAAGGAGGACTGAAGCTTTCTTT. Translated: CASSQERRTEAFF. The V gene is TRBV27, the J gene TRBJ1-1, with no clear D. CDR1 and CDR2 from the germline V gene are MNHEY and SMNVEV (reference sequence). Trimming shortened V by 6 bases and J by 5 bases, and 13 bases separated the two germline ends. This CDR3 is 13 amino acids long.

At least ten counts were recorded for this clonotype. The chain uses TRBV30 and TRBJ1-3; D is ambiguous. The V end lost 4 bases, the J end lost 2 bases, and 15 bases lay between the germline ends. The CDR3 runs 15 residues. Germline V gene data show CDR1 as GTSNPN and CDR2 as SVGIG (reference sequence). In DNA, the CDR3 is TGTGCCTGGAACCTCAGGAAAGGGACTGGAAACACCATATATTTT. Its translation: CAWNLRKGTGNTIYF.

In this sample, this clonotype turned up many times. A junction boundary mismatches the germline segment, possibly from a read error. The rearrangement uses TRBV5-1 and TRBJ1-5; D might be TRBD1 (5 bases). CDR1 and CDR2 from the germline V gene are SGHRS and YFSETQ. This CDR3 is 15 amino acids long. Written as DNA, the CDR3 is TGCGCCAGCAGCTTGGTATCGGGGGAGAATCAACCCCAGCATTTT. This translates into CASSLVSGENQPQHF.

This clonotype was counted many times. The chain joins TRBV12-3 or TRBV12-4 to TRBJ2-2; D may be TRBD2 (5 bases). Trimming removed 1 base from V and 3 bases from J, with 6 bases in between. The CDR3 has 14 residues. The chain's CDR3 is CASSLERDTGELFF. CDR3 in DNA: TGTGCCAGCAGTTTAGAGAGGGACACCGGGGAGCTGTTTTTT.

In its sample, this clonotype was seen many times. V gene TRBV7-3 combines with J gene TRBJ2-2, with 7 bases fitting TRBD2. Germline-derived CDR1 and CDR2 are SGHTA and FQGTGA. The CDR3 extends over 18 amino acids. J gave up 1 base and V 2 bases, and 10 bases lay outside the gene matches. The CDR3 is CASSLSASGEKNTGELFF. The CDR3 DNA reads TGTGCCAGCAGCTTATCGGCTAGCGGAGAAAAGAACACCGGGGAGCTGTTTTTT.

In its sample, this clonotype was seen many times. This chain connects TRBV6-2 or TRBV6-3 to TRBJ1-1; D gene uncertain. The CDR3 totals 15 residues. Germline CDR1 and CDR2: MNHEY and SVGEGT. Trimming stripped 0 bases from V and 7 bases from J, with 15 bases between. In DNA form, the CDR3 reads TGTGCCAGCAGTTACTCGTATGCCGGGCAGAATGAAGCTTTCTTT. Translation gives CASSYSYAGQNEAFF.

This clonotype was seen many times. V gene TRBV19 combines with J gene TRBJ2-2, with D possibly being TRBD2 (5 bases). Germline assignment: CDR1 LNHDA and CDR2 SQIVND (reference sequence). V was clipped by 10 bases and J by 6 bases, with 15 bases between them. The CDR3 covers 13 residues. As DNA, the CDR3 is TGTGCCACCCACGAGGGAGATGCCGGGGAGCTGTTTTTT. Translating gives CATHEGDAGELFF.